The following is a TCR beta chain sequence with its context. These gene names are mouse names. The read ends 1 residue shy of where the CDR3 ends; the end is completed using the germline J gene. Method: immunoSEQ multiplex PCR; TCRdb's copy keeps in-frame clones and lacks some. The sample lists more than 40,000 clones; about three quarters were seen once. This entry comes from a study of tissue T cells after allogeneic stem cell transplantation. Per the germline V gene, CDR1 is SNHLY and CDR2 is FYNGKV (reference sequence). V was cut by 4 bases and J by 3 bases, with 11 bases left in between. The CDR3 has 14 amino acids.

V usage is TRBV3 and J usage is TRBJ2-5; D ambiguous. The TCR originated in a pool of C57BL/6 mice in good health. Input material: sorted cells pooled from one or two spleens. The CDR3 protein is CASSSRAVQDTQYF. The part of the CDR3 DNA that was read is TGTGCCAGCAGCTCCCGGGCCGTTCAAGACACCCAGTAC.